This T cell receptor beta chain was identified during a study of blood T cell repertoires in COVID-19. Whole-study context: Whether acute or convalescent, the COVID-19 samples came from the United States, Italy and Spain. Sample material is recorded as cDNA or gDNA derived from T cells, B-cell-depleted T cells, or PBMCs.

CDR1 and CDR2 from the germline V gene are SEHNR and FQNEAQ (reference sequence). The CDR3 is 13 amino acids. Trimming at V came to 7 bases and at J to 6 bases, leaving 7 bases not matched to a gene. In the authors' workflow: Using reference gene primer amplification, nucleated cell counts were estimated. Sequencing used immunoSEQ multiplex PCR; TCRdb keeps in-frame clones, though not all of them. V, J and clone size derive from that table, while D and trimming were established from the DNA sequence. The sample shows approximately 150,000 clones, about 85% of them seen only once. The sequencing sample was made of peripheral blood. The receptor's source is a human donor in a cohort sampled during active COVID-19. The chain combines TRBV7-9 with TRBJ1-2, with 8 bases matching TRBD1. The CDR3 nucleotides are TGTGCCAGCAACAGGGGGTCCACAGATGGCTACACCTTC. This encodes CASNRGSTDGYTF.